This TCR beta chain comes out of a study of shared clonotypes between healthy human individuals. About the research overall: Three plates each covered CD4 naive and memory; CD8 naive two, CD8 memory one. General observations from the study: Naive CD4 clonotypes were shared across several donors at approximately 5.3%.

This clone was observed once. The antigen is undetermined. The junction and the germline gene differ at one end; a read error may be behind it. The investigators split CD4+ cells into a CD45RA+ naive subset and a CD45RA-negative memory subset. Per the germline V gene, CDR1 is SSHAT and CDR2 is FNYEAQ (reference sequence). The CDR3 consists of 16 residues. This table comes from immunoSEQ multiplex PCR, and its TCRdb copy is limited to in-frame clones, with some not included. The table has 2,100,000 or so clones, approximately 94% seen once. Specimen: naive CD4+ T cells sorted from blood. Stated subset: CD45RA+ positively selected. This sequence originates from a man younger than 35 in good health. The chain joins TRBV7-7 to TRBJ2-7, with TRBD1 identical over 7 bases. As DNA, the CDR3 is TGTGCTAGCAGCTTAGGGCCGCCGGGACAGTTCTACGAGCAGTACTTC. Residues: CASSLGPPGQFYEQYF. Using reference TRBV7-7 and TRBJ2-7 for the parts outside the CDR3, the full variable domain is GAGVSQSPRYKVTKRGQDVTLRCDPISSHATLYWYQQALGQGPEFLTYFNYEAQPDKSGLPSDRFSAERPEGSISTLTIQRTEQRDSAMYRCASSLGPPGQFYEQYFGPGTRLTVT.